A single sample is the source of the 31 T cell receptor beta chains below, sequenced in a study of cytotoxic CD8 clonotypes in ibrutinib-treated CLL. Sequencing used immunoSEQ multiplex PCR; TCRdb keeps in-frame clones, though not all of them. Among some 140,000 clones listed, around three quarters were seen once. The input for sequencing was PBMCs, taken after 12 months of ibrutinib treatment. The receptors derive from a human donor with chronic lymphocytic leukemia.

This chain uses TRBV28 with TRBJ2-5; no definite D call. Trimming cost V 3 bases and J 5 bases, with 4 bases left between them. CDR1 is MDHEN, CDR2 SYDVKM, per germline. The CDR3 has 11 residues. In DNA form, the CDR3 reads TGTGCCAGCAGTTTCGGGGAGACCCAGTACTTC. Translation: CASSFGETQYF.

This clone was observed a handful of times. The chain recombines TRBV28 with TRBJ1-4; D is perhaps TRBD1 (5 bases). Germline-derived CDR1 and CDR2 are MDHEN and SYDVKM. The V end was cut by 4 bases, the J end by 6 bases, with 6 bases between. The CDR3 is 12 amino acids. For the CDR3, the DNA is TGTGCCAGCAGTTCCAGGGATGAAAAACTGTTTTTT. Encoded protein: CASSSRDEKLFF.

CDR3 loop: CAISLAGPTYNEQFF. As DNA, the CDR3 is TGTGCCATCAGTCTAGCGGGCCCTACCTACAATGAGCAGTTCTTC. The gene calls are TRBV10-3 and TRBJ2-1, with TRBD2 matching 8 bases. V was pared by 5 bases and J by 2 bases, with 5 bases of the junction left unmatched. CDR1 and CDR2 (germline): ENHRY, SYGVKD. CDR3 length: 15 amino acids.

J is TRBJ2-3 and V is TRBV4-2; 10 bases are shared with TRBD2. The CDR3 has 15 residues. V trimming: 4 bases; J trimming: 2 bases; junction bases outside the gene matches: 3. CDR1 is LGHNA, CDR2 YNFKEQ, per germline. The CDR3 loop is CASSPLAGVTDTQYF. The CDR3 DNA follows: TGTGCCAGCAGCCCTCTAGCGGGAGTCACAGATACGCAGTATTTT.

This clone was recorded only once. The rearrangement joins TRBV28 to TRBJ2-2; D is perhaps TRBD1 (6 bases). The CDR3 is made up of 22 amino acids. V shed 4 bases and J shed 0 bases, with 30 bases lying between them. Germline lookup yields CDR1 MDHEN and CDR2 SYDVKM. CDR3 sequence: CASSSPGHLAMADLANTGELFF. CDR3 in DNA: TGTGCCAGCAGTTCGCCGGGACATCTCGCTATGGCTGACCTCGCGAACACCGGGGAGCTGTTTTTT.

The V and J genes are TRBV28 and TRBJ2-3; 10 bases fit TRBD1. Germline loops: CDR1 MDHEN, CDR2 SYDVKM. Trimming cost V 5 bases and J 3 bases; bases outside gene matches: 8. The CDR3 runs 16 residues. Here the CDR3 reads CASSPGQGFYTDTQYF. DNA for the CDR3: TGTGCCAGCAGTCCGGGACAGGGGTTTTATACAGATACGCAGTATTTT.

V gene TRBV7-9 combines with J gene TRBJ2-7; maybe TRBD1 (6 bases). With 2 bases removed from V and 1 base from J, the gap between germline ends came to 12 bases. The CDR3 runs 15 residues. Germline lookup yields CDR1 SEHNR and CDR2 FQNEAQ (reference sequence). CDR3 region: CASSLSVRGSYEQYF. CDR3 nucleotides: TGTGCCAGCAGCTTAAGTGTGAGGGGGTCCTACGAGCAGTACTTC.

The chain is built from TRBV4-2 and TRBJ2-3; weak D call: TRBD1 (6 bases). The CDR3 consists of 16 residues. Trimming pared 0 bases from V and 0 bases from J, leaving 10 bases between. The germline CDR1 and CDR2 sequences are LGHNA and YNFKEQ. CDR3 protein: CASSQDQTGSTDTQYF. DNA of the CDR3: TGTGCCAGCAGCCAAGATCAGACAGGTAGCACAGATACGCAGTATTTT.

The chain combines TRBV5-6 with TRBJ2-6; tentatively, D is TRBD1 or TRBD2 (5 bases each). CDR3 length: 19 residues. Between the trimmed V and J ends, which lost 6 bases and 2 bases, there was a span of 24 bases. In germline, CDR1 is SGHDT, CDR2 YYEEEE. CDR3 DNA sequence: TGTGCCAGCACCTACCTTCCCGGGACGCCGCCACCTGGGGCCAACGTCCTGACTTTC. Protein sequence: CASTYLPGTPPPGANVLTF. The entire variable domain, with the rest obtained from reference TRBV5-6 and TRBJ2-6, is as follows: DAGVTQSPTHLIKTRGQQVTLRCSPKSGHDTVSWYQQALGQGPQFIFQYYEEEERQRGNFPDRFSGHQFPNYSSELNVNALLLGDSALYLCASTYLPGTPPPGANVLTFGAGSRLTVL.

This clone was seen just once. The chain links TRBV4-3 to TRBJ2-1; TRBD2 aligns across 10 bases. The V gene end was trimmed by 1 base and the J gene end by 8 bases; junction bases not matched to a gene: 8. Germline CDR1 LGHNA, CDR2 YSLEER. This CDR3 is built from 16 residues. CDR3 sequence: CASSQGILAGDHEQFF. DNA of the CDR3: TGCGCCAGCAGCCAAGGTATTCTAGCGGGAGATCATGAGCAGTTCTTC.

This chain links TRBV5-1 with TRBJ2-5, with 10 bases aligning to TRBD1. Germline V gene data show CDR1 as SGHRS and CDR2 as YFSETQ. CDR3 size: 14 residues. Trimming took 7 bases from V and 2 from J; bases not matched to a gene: 5. CDR3 amino acids: CASRDRGLQETQYF. The CDR3 DNA reads as TGCGCCAGCCGGGACAGGGGCCTTCAAGAGACCCAGTACTTC.

In its sample, this clone was seen once. The DNA for the CDR3 is TGTGCCAGCAGCGTAAGTCCCGTTACTTTCTACGAGCAGTACTTC. This sequence encodes CASSVSPVTFYEQYF. The V call is TRBV9, the J call TRBJ2-7; D is unresolved. Trimming took off 1 base at V and 3 bases at J, with 14 bases between the two ends. The CDR3 totals 15 residues. CDR1 is SGDLS and CDR2 is YYNGEE in the germline V gene.

V is TRBV29-1 and J is TRBJ2-1; TRBD2 matches at 13 bases. The germline V gene encodes CDR1 SQVTM and CDR2 ANQGSEA. The ends lost 5 bases at V and 2 bases at J; junction bases unmatched: 3. CDR3 length: 15 amino acids. The CDR3: CSVPGTSGTYNEQFF. As DNA, the CDR3 is TGCAGCGTTCCGGGGACTAGCGGGACCTACAATGAGCAGTTCTTC.

The J gene is TRBJ2-7, the V gene TRBV5-1; TRBD1 might be the D (6 bases). The germline V gene encodes CDR1 SGHRS and CDR2 YFSETQ. With 4 bases removed from V and 1 base from J, the gap between germline ends came to 12 bases. CDR3 length: 14 residues. The CDR3 here is CASSQDSVSYEQYF. CDR3 nucleotides: TGCGCCAGCAGCCAGGACAGCGTATCCTACGAGCAGTACTTC.

V gene TRBV19 combines with J gene TRBJ1-1; D is undetermined. Trimming removed 5 bases from V and 3 bases from J, with 7 bases in between. Germline-derived CDR1 and CDR2 are LNHDA and SQIVND (reference sequence). The CDR3 runs 12 residues. In DNA, the CDR3 is TGTGCCAGTAGTCGGTGGGACACTGAAGCTTTCTTT. This gives the protein CASSRWDTEAFF.

The chain carries TRBV5-6 and TRBJ2-1; D is unclear. This CDR3 is 16 amino acids long. In germline, CDR1 is SGHDT, CDR2 YYEEEE. Trimming shortened V by 1 base and J by 7 bases, and 18 bases separated the two germline ends. CDR3 sequence (DNA): TGTGCCAGCAGCTTGCTGGCCCTAAGTTTGGGGAATGAGCAGTTCTTC. It specifies CASSLLALSLGNEQFF.

This sequence joins TRBV7-2 and TRBJ1-1; D is possibly TRBD1 (5 bases). V was pared by 1 base and J by 3 bases, with 18 bases between. This CDR3 has 17 residues. CDR1 and CDR2 (germline): SGHTA, FQGNSA. The CDR3 loop is CASSLVRAGLSDTEAFF. The CDR3, as DNA: TGTGCCAGCAGCTTAGTGAGGGCAGGGCTTTCGGACACTGAAGCTTTCTTT.

The chain has TRBV5-1 and TRBJ2-5, with TRBD2 matching 12 bases. CDR1 and CDR2 from the germline V gene are SGHRS and YFSETQ. J gave up 5 bases and V 3 bases, and 2 bases lay outside the gene matches. The CDR3 covers 14 residues. The CDR3 DNA sequence: TGCGCCAGCAGCTGGACTAGCGGGATGGAGACCCAGTACTTC. Translation: CASSWTSGMETQYF.

This rearrangement joins TRBV4-2 to TRBJ2-1, with D tentatively TRBD1 (5 bases). Germline-derived CDR1 and CDR2 are LGHNA and YNFKEQ. Trimming shortened V by 3 bases and J by 0 bases, and 12 bases separated the two germline ends. This CDR3 spans 16 amino acids. The CDR3 DNA follows: TGTGCCAGCAGCCACCTAAAAGGGGACTCCTACAATGAGCAGTTCTTC. It codes for CASSHLKGDSYNEQFF.

This clone was seen just once. V gene TRBV5-6 combines with J gene TRBJ2-1, with 10 positions matching TRBD2. The V gene's germline CDR1 is SGHDT and CDR2 YYEEEE. The trim removed 4 bases at V and 1 base at J, leaving 5 bases unmatched. The CDR3 is 16 amino acids. The CDR3: CASSISGRQSYNEQFF. The CDR3 coding sequence is TGTGCCAGCAGCATTAGCGGGAGGCAGTCCTACAATGAGCAGTTCTTC.

J is TRBJ2-1 and V is TRBV5-1; the match to TRBD1 covers 7 bases. The CDR3 spans 14 residues. Trimming took 4 bases from V and 4 from J; bases not matched to a gene: 5. Germline CDR1 reads SGHRS; CDR2 reads YFSETQ. The CDR3 protein is CASSPGGVYNEQFF. In DNA form, the CDR3 reads TGCGCCAGCAGCCCAGGGGGTGTTTACAATGAGCAGTTCTTC.

This chain uses TRBV7-9 with TRBJ2-5; D unresolved. The germline V gene encodes CDR1 SEHNR and CDR2 FQNEAQ (reference sequence). CDR3 length: 13 residues. Trimming pared 1 base from V and 0 bases from J, leaving 3 bases between. The CDR3 coding sequence is TGTGCCAGCAGCTTAGGGCACCAAGAGACCCAGTACTTC. Protein product: CASSLGHQETQYF. Together with reference TRBV7-9 and TRBJ2-5, the CDR3 gives the full variable domain: DTGVSQNPRHKITKRGQNVTFRCDPISEHNRLYWYRQTLGQGPEFLTYFQNEAQLEKSRLLSDRFSAERPKGSFSTLEIQRTEQGDSAMYLCASSLGHQETQYFGPGTRLLVL.

The gene calls are TRBV7-6 and TRBJ2-2, with D unresolved. Trimming took 3 bases from V and 2 from J, leaving 16 bases between them. CDR1 and CDR2 (germline): SGHVS, FNYEAQ. This CDR3 has 17 amino acids. The CDR3 loop reads CASSLGPGQTNTGELFF. As DNA, the CDR3 is TGTGCCAGCAGCTTGGGTCCGGGTCAGACAAACACCGGGGAGCTGTTTTTT.

The CDR3 is CASRLATGGVNEQFF. As DNA, the CDR3 is TGTGCCAGTAGGCTAGCGACAGGAGGGGTCAATGAGCAGTTCTTC. The chain employs TRBV19 and TRBJ2-1; D possibly matches TRBD1 or TRBD2 (6 bases each). Germline CDR1 LNHDA, CDR2 SQIVND (reference sequence). CDR3 size: 15 residues. Trimming removed 6 bases at V and 6 bases at J, with 18 bases between.

This sequence joins TRBV9 and TRBJ1-2, with D perhaps TRBD1 (6 bases). Germline-derived CDR1 and CDR2 are SGDLS and YYNGEE. The V and J ends lost 1 base and 5 bases respectively, with 15 bases between them. CDR3 size: 15 residues. CDR3 in amino acids: CASSVTLGQTYGYTF. Written as DNA, the CDR3 is TGTGCCAGCAGCGTAACATTAGGACAGACATATGGCTACACCTTC.

In DNA, the CDR3 is TGTGCCAGCCTCCCGGGAGGGCTACGTGTCAACACTGAAGCTTTCTTT. Protein sequence: CASLPGGLRVNTEAFF. The J gene is TRBJ1-1, the V gene TRBV6-6; D not certain. The CDR3 length is 16 residues. V was pared by 8 bases and J by 2 bases, with 21 bases between. CDR1 and CDR2 (germline): MNHNY, SVGAGI (reference sequence).

The V call is TRBV18, the J call TRBJ1-2, with TRBD1 identical over 7 bases. V lost 8 bases to trimming and J lost 5 bases; unmatched junction nucleotides: 5. The CDR3 length is 12 residues. Germline V lookup: CDR1 KGHSH, CDR2 LQKENI. CDR3 sequence reads: CASGQEQYGYTF. The DNA of the CDR3 is TGTGCCAGCGGACAGGAACAGTATGGCTACACCTTC.

J is TRBJ2-3 and V is TRBV5-4; 9 bases align to TRBD1. The CDR3 loop spans 16 amino acids. Germline V gene sequence: CDR1 SGHNT, CDR2 YYREEE (reference sequence). With 2 bases clipped from V and 2 bases from J, the junction kept 6 bases outside the gene matches. CDR3 nucleotide sequence: TGTGCCAGCAGCTTACCAGGACAGGGGAACACAGATACGCAGTATTTT. Residues: CASSLPGQGNTDTQYF.

The J gene is TRBJ2-7, the V gene TRBV28, with 7 positions matching TRBD1. Per germline, CDR1 MDHEN and CDR2 SYDVKM. The CDR3 is 15 residues long. V shed 5 bases, J shed 2 bases, and the junction held 9 bases outside the gene matches. The CDR3 DNA reads as TGTGCCAGCAGTCCCCTTTCCGACAGGGCCTACGAGCAGTACTTC. This codes for CASSPLSDRAYEQYF.

The V call is TRBV7-9, the J call TRBJ2-7, with a weak D call TRBD1 (6 bases). V was trimmed by 2 bases and J by 5 bases, leaving 13 bases between them. The CDR3 has 14 amino acids. The germline gives CDR1 SEHNR, CDR2 FQNEAQ (reference sequence). CDR3 sequence: CASSLTTGPHEQYF. The CDR3 DNA sequence: TGTGCCAGCAGCTTAACCACAGGGCCCCACGAGCAGTACTTC.

The chain couples TRBV5-6 to TRBJ1-5; D call uncertain. Looked up from germline, CDR1 is SGHDT and CDR2 is YYEEEE. V dropped 0 bases and J dropped 7 bases, with 11 bases sitting between them. CDR3 length: 14 amino acids. The chain's CDR3 is CASSLGTAAQPQHF. The CDR3 DNA reads TGTGCCAGCAGCTTGGGGACGGCTGCGCAGCCCCAGCATTTT.